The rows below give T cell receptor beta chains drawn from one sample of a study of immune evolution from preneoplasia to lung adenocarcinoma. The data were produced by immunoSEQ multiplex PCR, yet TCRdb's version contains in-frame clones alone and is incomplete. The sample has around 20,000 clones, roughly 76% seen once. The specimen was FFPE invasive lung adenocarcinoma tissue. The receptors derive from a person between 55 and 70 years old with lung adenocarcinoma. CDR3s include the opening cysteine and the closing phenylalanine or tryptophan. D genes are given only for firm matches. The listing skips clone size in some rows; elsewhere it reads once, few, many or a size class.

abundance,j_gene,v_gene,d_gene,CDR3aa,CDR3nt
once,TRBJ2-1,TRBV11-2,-,CASSFGEDSYNEQFF,TGTGCCAGCAGCTTTGGAGAGGACTCCTACAATGAGCAGTTCTTC
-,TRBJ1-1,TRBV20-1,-,CSVSSRLEAFF,TGCAGTGTCTCGAGCAGGCTTGAAGCTTTCTTT
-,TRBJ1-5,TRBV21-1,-,CASSYRAQPQHF,TGTGCCAGCAGTTACAGGGCTCAGCCCCAGCATTTT
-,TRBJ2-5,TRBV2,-,CASSSFSSETQYF,TGTGCCAGCAGTTCGTTCTCGTCCGAGACCCAGTACTTC
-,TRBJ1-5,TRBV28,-,CASSPSGTGSNQPQHF,TGTGCCAGCAGTCCCAGCGGGACGGGTAGCAATCAGCCCCAGCATTTT
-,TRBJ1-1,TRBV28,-,CASSRQSGTEAFF,TGTGCCAGCAGTCGGCAGAGTGGCACTGAAGCTTTCTTT
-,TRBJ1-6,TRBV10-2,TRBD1,CASNLDRVGPLHF,TGCGCCAGCAACCTAGACAGGGTGGGACCCCTCCACTTT
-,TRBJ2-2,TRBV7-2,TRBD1,CASSPGTGYTGELFF,TGTGCCAGCAGCCCCGGGACAGGGTACACCGGGGAGCTGTTTTTT
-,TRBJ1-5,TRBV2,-,CASRGWGPQHF,TGTGCCAGCAGGGGATGGGGGCCCCAGCATTTT
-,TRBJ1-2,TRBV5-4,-,CASSLALINGYGYTF,TGTGCCAGCAGCTTGGCCCTAATTAATGGCTATGGCTACACCTTC
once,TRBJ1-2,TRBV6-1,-,CASSPRGYGYTF,TGTGCCAGCAGTCCTAGGGGGTATGGCTACACCTTC
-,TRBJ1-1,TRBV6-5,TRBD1,CASSSQGIGNTEAFF,TGTGCCAGCAGCTCACAGGGGATTGGGAACACTGAAGCTTTCTTT
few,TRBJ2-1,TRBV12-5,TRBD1,CASGDRQGTVGEQFF,TGTGCTAGTGGTGACAGACAGGGAACGGTGGGTGAGCAGTTCTTC
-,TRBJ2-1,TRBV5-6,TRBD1,CASSLGDSLYNEQFF,TGTGCCAGCAGCTTGGGGGACAGCCTCTACAATGAGCAGTTCTTC
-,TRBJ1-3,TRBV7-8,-,CASSLGTSGNTIYF,TGTGCCAGCAGCTTAGGGACTTCTGGAAACACCATATATTTT
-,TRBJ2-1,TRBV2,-,CASSGGGTEQFF,TGTGCCAGCAGTGGAGGGGGGACGGAGCAGTTCTTC
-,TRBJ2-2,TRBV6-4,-,CASSAELSGELFF,TGTGCCAGCAGTGCGGAGCTTAGCGGGGAGCTGTTTTTT
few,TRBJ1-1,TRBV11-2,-,CASSLDKRGAFF,TGTGCCAGCAGCTTAGATAAACGGGGGGCTTTCTTT
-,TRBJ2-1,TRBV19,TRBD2,CASSGRADKQFF,TGTGCCAGTAGTGGGAGGGCCGATAAGCAGTTCTTC